These T cell receptor beta chains were read from a single sample in a study of graft-versus-host responses after intestinal transplantation. The protocol was immunoSEQ multiplex PCR, while the TCRdb copy is restricted to in-frame clones and leaves out a portion. There are about 100,000 clones in the sample; 87% occur only once, and over 0.6% lies in the top ten. Their cognate antigens are unknown. The material sequenced was unstimulated CD4+ T cells sorted from spleen or lymph node cells, taken before transplant. All receptors come from a human donor who was the organ donor for an intestinal transplant. Both conserved end residues are part of each CDR3. A D gene is named only where the DNA matches it firmly. Size is omitted from some rows. Given values are once, few, many or a class for expanded clones.

TRBJ1-3	NA	TRBV5-4	NA	TGTGCCAGCAGCGAGAGGGGCTCTGGAAACACCATATATTTT	CASSERGSGNTIYF
TRBJ2-3	once	TRBV13	TRBD2	TGTGCCAGCAGCTCGGGACTACCCGAGGTAGATACGCAGTATTTT	CASSSGLPEVDTQYF
TRBJ2-4	NA	TRBV4-2	TRBD2	TGTGCCAGCAGCCAAGAATATAGCCGTCTAGCGGGAAACATTCAGTACTTC	CASSQEYSRLAGNIQYF
TRBJ1-3	once	TRBV6-1	NA	TGTGCCAGCAGTGTTATTCGGGTTTCTGGAAACACCATATATTTT	CASSVIRVSGNTIYF
TRBJ2-1	once	TRBV11-3	NA	TGTGCCAGCAGCTTAGATATGGGCAATGAGCAGTTCTTC	CASSLDMGNEQFF
TRBJ1-1	NA	TRBV5-6	TRBD1	TGTGCCAGCAGCCGACAGGGTCGAGTTTCTGAAGCTTTCTTT	CASSRQGRVSEAFF
TRBJ1-5	NA	TRBV19	NA	TGTGCCAGTAGTATCTCCCGAACCCGCAATCAGCCCCAGCATTTT	CASSISRTRNQPQHF
TRBJ2-1	NA	TRBV2	NA	TGTGCCAGCAATCGGGAAGGGCGGGGTGCCAATGAGCAGTTCTTC	CASNREGRGANEQFF
TRBJ2-6	NA	TRBV12-5	TRBD1	TGTGCTAGTGGTTTGTTCCCCCCAGGGGGCTTTATCTCTGGGGCCAACGTCCTGACTTTC	CASGLFPPGGFISGANVLTF
TRBJ2-1	NA	TRBV18	TRBD1	TGTGCCAGCTCACCGTGGACAGGGGTAGACAATGAGCAGTTCTTC	CASSPWTGVDNEQFF
TRBJ2-7	NA	TRBV2	TRBD1	TGTGCCAGCAGGCCCCGGACAGGGGGCTACGAGCAGTACTTC	CASRPRTGGYEQYF
TRBJ1-2	NA	TRBV18	NA	TGTGCCAGCTCACCCCTACAGGAAGGGGGCTACACCTTC	CASSPLQEGGYTF
TRBJ1-6	NA	TRBV28	NA	TGTGCCAGCAGTTTAGTGGGCTCACCCCTCCACTTT	CASSLVGSPLHF
TRBJ2-1	once	TRBV6-5	TRBD1	TGTGCCAGCAGTCACGACAGGGGTGGCTACAATGAGCAGTTCTTC	CASSHDRGGYNEQFF
TRBJ2-2	NA	TRBV5-4	NA	TGTGCCAGCAGCCTCGCCTTCGGAGGGGAGCTGTTTTTT	CASSLAFGGELFF
TRBJ1-1	once	TRBV30	TRBD1	TGTGCCTGGGGGACAGGGAACACTGAAGCTTTCTTT	CAWGTGNTEAFF
TRBJ2-5	NA	TRBV19	NA	TGTGCCAGTAGTAGACCAGGGGTCCAAGAGACCCAGTACTTC	CASSRPGVQETQYF
TRBJ2-2	NA	TRBV11-3	NA	TGTGCCAGCACCTCCAGAGGGGGGCGCGACACCGGGGAGCTGTTTTTT	CASTSRGGRDTGELFF
TRBJ2-5	NA	TRBV5-1	TRBD1	TGCGCCAGCAGCTTGGGGTTCGACAGGGGGGAAGAGACCCAGTACTTC	CASSLGFDRGEETQYF
TRBJ2-5	NA	TRBV5-5	TRBD2	TGTGCCAGCAGCTCTTACGGACTAGCGGGGGCACAAGAGACCCAGTACTTC	CASSSYGLAGAQETQYF
TRBJ2-5	once	TRBV7-2	TRBD2	TGTGCCAGCAGCGCGGGACTAGCGGGGGGCCAGATACAAGAGACCCAGTACTTC	CASSAGLAGGQIQETQYF
TRBJ2-5	NA	TRBV5-4	TRBD2	TGTGCCAGCAGCTTGGAGGGACTAGGGGTCCAAGAGACCCAGTACTTC	CASSLEGLGVQETQYF
TRBJ1-3	NA	TRBV13	NA	TGTGCCAGCAGGGGATCCCGGACAACTGGAAACACCATATATTTT	CASRGSRTTGNTIYF
TRBJ2-3	NA	TRBV29-1	TRBD1	TGCAGCGTTGAAGCGGGACAGGGGTTAGATACGCAGTATTTT	CSVEAGQGLDTQYF
TRBJ1-1	NA	TRBV6-5	TRBD1	TGTGCCAGCAGCCCAGCGGGACAGGGGACAACTTTCTTT	CASSPAGQGTTFF
TRBJ2-5	NA	TRBV9	NA	TGTGCCAGCAGCGTAGGACTACTTGGGGAGACCCAGTACTTC	CASSVGLLGETQYF
TRBJ2-5	NA	TRBV28	NA	TGTGCCAGCAGACCGAGGGACGCCTTCACCCAGTACTTC	CASRPRDAFTQYF
TRBJ1-2	NA	TRBV6-1	NA	TGTGCCAGCAGGCTAACAAGTTCCTATGGCTACACCTTC	CASRLTSSYGYTF
TRBJ2-7	NA	TRBV5-1	NA	TGCGCCAGCAGCTTGGGGCCTCGAGGAGGTGGCGAGCAGTACTTC	CASSLGPRGGGEQYF
TRBJ1-3	NA	TRBV9	NA	TGTGCCAGCAGCGTAGAGAGGTTGAATGAAGTTTGGGGAAACACCATATATTTT	CASSVERLNEVWGNTIYF
TRBJ2-1	NA	TRBV28	TRBD2	TGTGCCAGCAGTCTAGCGGGAATATACAATGAGCAGTTCTTC	CASSLAGIYNEQFF
TRBJ1-3	NA	TRBV19	NA	TGTGCCAGTAGTATTAAAGGGCACGGAGACACCATATATTTT	CASSIKGHGDTIYF
TRBJ2-5	NA	TRBV18	NA	TGTGCCAGCTCACTCAACACCAGGTCCCGTAGCGTTGAAGAGACCCAGTACTTC	CASSLNTRSRSVEETQYF